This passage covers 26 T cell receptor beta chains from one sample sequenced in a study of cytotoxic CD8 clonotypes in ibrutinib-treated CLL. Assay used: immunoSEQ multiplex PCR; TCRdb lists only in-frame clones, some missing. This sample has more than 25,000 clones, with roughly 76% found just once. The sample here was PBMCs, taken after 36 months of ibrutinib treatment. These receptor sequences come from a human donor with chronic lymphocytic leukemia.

The CDR3 nucleotides read TGTGCCAGCTCACCACGGGGGGCGGGGGTCGGAACTGAAGCTTTCTTT. Protein sequence: CASSPRGAGVGTEAFF. This chain links TRBV18 with TRBJ1-1; perhaps TRBD1 as D (6 bases). There are 16 residues in the CDR3. V was cut by 1 base and J by 5 bases, with 17 bases left in between. The germline gives CDR1 KGHSH, CDR2 LQKENI.

The CDR3 region is CASSPNAGTGELFF. The CDR3 region has the DNA TGTGCCAGTAGTCCCAATGCCGGCACCGGGGAGCTGTTTTTT. This chain joins TRBV19 and TRBJ2-2; D gene unclear. Trimming shortened V by 5 bases and J by 4 bases, and 11 bases separated the two germline ends. The CDR3 is 14 residues long. Germline V lookup: CDR1 LNHDA, CDR2 SQIVND (reference sequence).

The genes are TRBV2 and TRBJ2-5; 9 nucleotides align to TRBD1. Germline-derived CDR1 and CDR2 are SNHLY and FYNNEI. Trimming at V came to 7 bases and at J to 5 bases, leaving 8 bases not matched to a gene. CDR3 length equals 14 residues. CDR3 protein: CASNLQGAGETQYF. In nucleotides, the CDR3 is TGTGCCAGCAATTTACAGGGGGCCGGGGAGACCCAGTACTTC.

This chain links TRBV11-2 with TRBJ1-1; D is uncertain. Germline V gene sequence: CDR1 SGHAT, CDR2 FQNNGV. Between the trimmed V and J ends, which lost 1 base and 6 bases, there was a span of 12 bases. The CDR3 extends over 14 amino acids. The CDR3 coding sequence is TGTGCCAGCAGCTTAGTAGGTGGTTACGCTGAAGCTTTCTTT. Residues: CASSLVGGYAEAFF.

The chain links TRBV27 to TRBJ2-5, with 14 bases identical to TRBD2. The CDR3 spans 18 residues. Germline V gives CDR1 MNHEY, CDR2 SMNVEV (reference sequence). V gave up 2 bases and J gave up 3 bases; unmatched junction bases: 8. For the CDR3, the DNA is TGTGCCAGCAGTTTAAAGGGGACTAGCGGGGGTCGGGAAGAGACCCAGTACTTC. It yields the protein CASSLKGTSGGREETQYF.

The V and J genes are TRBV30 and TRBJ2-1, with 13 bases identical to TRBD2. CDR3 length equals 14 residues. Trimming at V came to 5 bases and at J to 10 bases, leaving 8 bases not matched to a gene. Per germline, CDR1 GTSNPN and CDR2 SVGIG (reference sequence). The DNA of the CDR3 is TGTGCCTGGGTACTAGCGGGGGGGTCTGGAGAGCAGTTCTTC. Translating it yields CAWVLAGGSGEQFF.

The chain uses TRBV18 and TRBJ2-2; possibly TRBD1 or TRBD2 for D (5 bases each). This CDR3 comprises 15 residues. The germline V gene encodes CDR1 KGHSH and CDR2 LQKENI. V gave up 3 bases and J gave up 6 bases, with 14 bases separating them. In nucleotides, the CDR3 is TGTGCCAGCTCACCGGAAGACAGCGGAGCCGGGGAGCTGTTTTTT. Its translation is CASSPEDSGAGELFF.

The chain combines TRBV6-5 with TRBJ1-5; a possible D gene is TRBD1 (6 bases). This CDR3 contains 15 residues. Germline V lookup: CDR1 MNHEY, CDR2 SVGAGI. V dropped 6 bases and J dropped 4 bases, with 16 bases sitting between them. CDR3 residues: CASRPWGQGNQPQHF. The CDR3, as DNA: TGTGCCAGCAGACCTTGGGGCCAGGGGAATCAGCCCCAGCATTTT.

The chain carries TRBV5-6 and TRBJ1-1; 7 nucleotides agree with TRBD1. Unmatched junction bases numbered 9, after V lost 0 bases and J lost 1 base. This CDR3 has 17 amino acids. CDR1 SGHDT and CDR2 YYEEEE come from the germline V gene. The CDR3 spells CASSLGGAGGENTEAFF. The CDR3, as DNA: TGTGCCAGCAGCTTGGGCGGTGCAGGGGGGGAGAACACTGAAGCTTTCTTT.

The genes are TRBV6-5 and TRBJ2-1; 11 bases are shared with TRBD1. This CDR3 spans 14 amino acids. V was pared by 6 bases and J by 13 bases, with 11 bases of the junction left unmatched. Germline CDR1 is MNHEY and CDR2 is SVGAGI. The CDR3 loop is CASSIHGTGGEQFF. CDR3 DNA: TGTGCCAGCAGCATCCATGGGACAGGGGGGGAACAGTTCTTC.

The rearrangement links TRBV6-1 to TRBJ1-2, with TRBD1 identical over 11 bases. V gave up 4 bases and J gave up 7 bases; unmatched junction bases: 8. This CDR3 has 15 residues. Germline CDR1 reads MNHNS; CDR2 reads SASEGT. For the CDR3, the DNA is TGTGCCAGCAGTGCATTGGACAGGGGGCTTTCTGGCTACACCTTC. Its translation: CASSALDRGLSGYTF.

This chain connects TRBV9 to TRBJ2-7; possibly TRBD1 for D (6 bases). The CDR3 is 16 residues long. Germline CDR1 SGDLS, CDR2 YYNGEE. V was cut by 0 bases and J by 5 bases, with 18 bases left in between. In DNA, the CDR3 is TGTGCCAGCAGCGTAGCTGGGACAATTGGAGCCCACGAGCAGTACTTC. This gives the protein CASSVAGTIGAHEQYF.

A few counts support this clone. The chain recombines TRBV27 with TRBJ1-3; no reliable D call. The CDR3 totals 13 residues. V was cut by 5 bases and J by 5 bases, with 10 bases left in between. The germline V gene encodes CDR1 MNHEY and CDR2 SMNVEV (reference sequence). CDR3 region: CASSPVERNTIYF. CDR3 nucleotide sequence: TGTGCCAGCAGTCCTGTTGAGCGAAACACCATATATTTT.

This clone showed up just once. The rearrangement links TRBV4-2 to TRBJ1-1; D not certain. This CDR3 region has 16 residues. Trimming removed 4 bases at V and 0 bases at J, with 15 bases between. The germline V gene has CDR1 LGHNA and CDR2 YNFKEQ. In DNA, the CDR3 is TGTGCCAGCAGCCTGGACGGCAGGAGGGTGAACACTGAAGCTTTCTTT. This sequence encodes CASSLDGRRVNTEAFF.

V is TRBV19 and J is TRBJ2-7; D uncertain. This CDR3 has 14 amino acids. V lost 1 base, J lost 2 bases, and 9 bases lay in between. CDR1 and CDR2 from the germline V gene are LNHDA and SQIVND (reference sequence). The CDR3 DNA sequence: TGTGCCAGTAGTATAGGGGGTGACACCTACGAGCAGTACTTC. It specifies CASSIGGDTYEQYF. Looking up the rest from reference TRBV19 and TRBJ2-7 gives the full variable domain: DGGITQSPKYLFRKEGQNVTLSCEQNLNHDAMYWYRQDPGQGLRLIYYSQIVNDFQKGDIAEGYSVSREKKESFPLTVTSAQKNPTAFYLCASSIGGDTYEQYFGPGTRLTVT.

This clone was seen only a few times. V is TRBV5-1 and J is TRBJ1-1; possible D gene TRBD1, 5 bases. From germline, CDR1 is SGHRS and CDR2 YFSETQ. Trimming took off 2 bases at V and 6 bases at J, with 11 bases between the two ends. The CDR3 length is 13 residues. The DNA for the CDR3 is TGCGCCAGCAGCTTTGGGGCAGAGTCTGAAGCTTTCTTT. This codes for CASSFGAESEAFF.

CDR3 coding DNA: TGTGCCAGCAGTTGGGGGGCGACAACTTCGGAGACCCAGTACTTC. Encoded protein: CASSWGATTSETQYF. The rearrangement uses TRBV27 and TRBJ2-5; the D gene could be TRBD1 or TRBD2 (6 bases each). V was pared by 4 bases and J by 5 bases, with 17 bases between. This CDR3 has 15 amino acids. Germline CDR1 and CDR2: MNHEY and SMNVEV (reference sequence).

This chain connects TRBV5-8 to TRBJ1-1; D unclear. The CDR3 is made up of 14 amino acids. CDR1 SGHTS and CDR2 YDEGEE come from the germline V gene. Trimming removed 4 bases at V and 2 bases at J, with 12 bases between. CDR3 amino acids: CASSPLRGNTEAFF. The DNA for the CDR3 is TGTGCCAGCAGCCCACTCCGGGGAAACACTGAAGCTTTCTTT.

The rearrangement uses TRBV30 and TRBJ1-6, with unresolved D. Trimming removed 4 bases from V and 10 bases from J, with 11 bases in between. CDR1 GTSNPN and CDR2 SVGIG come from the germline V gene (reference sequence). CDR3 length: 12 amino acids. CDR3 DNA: TGTGCCTGGATCAGTCTCGGATCACCCCTCCACTTT. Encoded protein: CAWISLGSPLHF.

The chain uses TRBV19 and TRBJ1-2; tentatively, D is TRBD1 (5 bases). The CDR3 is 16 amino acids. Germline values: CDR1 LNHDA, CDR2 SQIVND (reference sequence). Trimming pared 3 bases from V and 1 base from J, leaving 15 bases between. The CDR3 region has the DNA TGTGCCAGTAGTATCGGGACCGGAACTCTTAACTATGGCTACACCTTC. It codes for CASSIGTGTLNYGYTF. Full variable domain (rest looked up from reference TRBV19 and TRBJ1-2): DGGITQSPKYLFRKEGQNVTLSCEQNLNHDAMYWYRQDPGQGLRLIYYSQIVNDFQKGDIAEGYSVSREKKESFPLTVTSAQKNPTAFYLCASSIGTGTLNYGYTFGSGTRLTVV.

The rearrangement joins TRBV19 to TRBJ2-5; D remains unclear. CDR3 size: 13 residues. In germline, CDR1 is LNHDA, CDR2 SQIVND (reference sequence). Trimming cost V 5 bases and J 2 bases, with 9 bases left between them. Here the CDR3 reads CASSSDTQETQYF. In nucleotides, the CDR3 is TGTGCCAGTAGTTCAGACACTCAAGAGACCCAGTACTTC.

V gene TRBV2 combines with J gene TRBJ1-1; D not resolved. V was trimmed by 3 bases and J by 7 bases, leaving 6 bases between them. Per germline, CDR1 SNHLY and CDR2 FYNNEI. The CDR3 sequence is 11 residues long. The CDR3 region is CASSDRFEAFF. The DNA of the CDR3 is TGTGCCAGCAGTGACAGGTTTGAAGCTTTCTTT.

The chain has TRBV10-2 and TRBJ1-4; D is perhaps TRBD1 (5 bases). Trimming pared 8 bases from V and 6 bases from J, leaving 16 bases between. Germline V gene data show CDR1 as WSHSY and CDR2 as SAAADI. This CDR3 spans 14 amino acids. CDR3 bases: TGCGCCAGCGCACGGGACCCCTCGGATGAAAAACTGTTTTTT. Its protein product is CASARDPSDEKLFF.

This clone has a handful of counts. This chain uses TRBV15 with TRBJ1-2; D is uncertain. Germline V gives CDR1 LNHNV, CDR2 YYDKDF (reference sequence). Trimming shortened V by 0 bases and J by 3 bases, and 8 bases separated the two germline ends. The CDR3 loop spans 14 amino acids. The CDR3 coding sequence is TGTGCCACCAGCAGAGATCATGGGGACTATGGCTACACCTTC. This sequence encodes CATSRDHGDYGYTF. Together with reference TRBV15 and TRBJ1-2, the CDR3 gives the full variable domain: DAMVIQNPRYQVTQFGKPVTLSCSQTLNHNVMYWYQQKSSQAPKLLFHYYDKDFNNEADTPDNFQSRRPNTSFCFLDIRSPGLGDTAMYLCATSRDHGDYGYTFGSGTRLTVV.

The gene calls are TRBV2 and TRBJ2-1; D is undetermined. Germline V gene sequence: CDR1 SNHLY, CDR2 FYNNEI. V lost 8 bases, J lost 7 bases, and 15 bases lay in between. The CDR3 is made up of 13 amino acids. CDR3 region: CASRLLAANEQFF. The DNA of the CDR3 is TGTGCCAGCCGCCTACTGGCGGCGAATGAGCAGTTCTTC. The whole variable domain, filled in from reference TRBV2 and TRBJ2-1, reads EPEVTQTPSHQVTQMGQEVILRCVPISNHLYFYWYRQILGQKVEFLVSFYNNEISEKSEIFDDQFSVERPDGSNFTLKIRSTKLEDSAMYFCASRLLAANEQFFGPGTRLTVL.

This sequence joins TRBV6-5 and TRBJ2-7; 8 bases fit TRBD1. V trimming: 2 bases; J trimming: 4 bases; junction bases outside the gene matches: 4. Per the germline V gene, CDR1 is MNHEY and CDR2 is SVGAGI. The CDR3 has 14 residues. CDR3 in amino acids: CASSYGTGYYEQYF. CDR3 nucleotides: TGTGCCAGCAGTTACGGGACAGGATATTACGAGCAGTACTTC.